One sample yielded the 15 T cell receptor beta chains listed below, sequenced in a study of CD8+CD57+ T cells in acquired aplastic anemia. The template for TCR beta VDJ and CDR3 sequence profiling was genomic DNA. TCRdb processed the reads anew with MiXCR; each CDR3 protein has one entry. This sample has 100,000 to 150,000 distinct CDR3 sequences, with roughly 50% found just once. Input material: sorted CD4+, CD8+, or CD8+CD57+ T cells (not recorded which) from PBMCs. The receptors were gathered from a human donor in good health, serving as a control.

In its sample, this clonotype was seen a few times. The J gene is TRBJ2-5, the V gene TRBV7-9; D gene ambiguous. The CDR3 covers 13 residues. V was clipped by 1 base and J by 3 bases, with 6 bases between them. Germline assignment: CDR1 SEHNR and CDR2 FQNEAQ (reference sequence). The CDR3 DNA is TGTGCCAGCAGCTTAGTCCGTGAAGAGACCCAGTACTTC. It yields the protein CASSLVREETQYF.

A few counts support this clonotype. The gene calls are TRBV2 and TRBJ1-2; D is possibly TRBD1 (6 bases). Looked up from germline, CDR1 is SNHLY and CDR2 is FYNNEI. V was trimmed by 2 bases and J by 7 bases, leaving 17 bases between them. The CDR3 is 15 residues long. The CDR3 reads CASSELEGGGSGYTF. CDR3 bases: TGTGCCAGCAGTGAATTAGAGGGGGGCGGGAGTGGCTACACCTTC.

Notes on this clonotype: Germline is not matched at one junction end, which may reflect a read error. The genes are TRBV11-2 and TRBJ1-3; a weak D match, TRBD1 (6 bases). CDR3 length equals 17 residues. The germline CDR1 and CDR2 sequences are SGHAT and FQNNGV. CDR3 coding DNA: TGTGCCAGCAGCTTTGGGACGGGGGGACACTCTGGAAACACCACATATTTT. Protein product: CASSFGTGGHSGNTTYF.

Points on this clonotype: An end of the junction differs from the germline gene, which may be a read error. CDR3 loop: CSVVQKPPFF. The CDR3, as DNA: TGCAGCGTTGTCCAGAAACCGCCGTTCTTC. The chain combines TRBV29-1 with TRBJ1-2; unclear D gene. In germline, CDR1 is SQVTM, CDR2 ANQGSEA. The CDR3 has 10 residues.

V gene TRBV10-2 combines with J gene TRBJ2-7, with 7 bases that match TRBD2. Germline-derived CDR1 and CDR2 are WSHSY and SAAADI. Germline trimming cut 8 bases from V and 3 bases from J; bases unmatched to any gene: 10. CDR3 length equals 14 residues. CDR3 in amino acids: CASLPSGNHYEQYF. The CDR3, as DNA: TGCGCCAGCCTCCCCAGCGGGAACCACTACGAGCAGTACTTC.

This chain joins TRBV10-3 and TRBJ2-1; perhaps D is TRBD1 or TRBD2 (5 bases each). CDR1 is ENHRY, CDR2 SYGVKD, per germline. This CDR3 is 15 amino acids long. Trimming removed 3 bases at V and 4 bases at J, with 13 bases between. The CDR3 here is CAISDSGTKYNEQFF. CDR3 nucleotides: TGTGCCATCAGTGATTCAGGGACCAAATACAATGAGCAGTTCTTC.

To note about this clonotype: The CDR3 end shows no conserved phenylalanine or tryptophan, and so a read error is likely. Because the CDR3's place on the DNA is in doubt, the DNA is left out and the CDR3 is given as listed by TCRdb. The chain is built from TRBV7-8 and TRBJ2-7; TRBD2, the table's D call, was not compared with the DNA. Germline V gives CDR1 SGHVS, CDR2 FQNEAQ. The CDR3 comprises 12 residues, both ends counted. CDR3 residues: CASSPSTSIRVL.

The chain recombines TRBV6-5 with TRBJ2-1; tentatively, D is TRBD2 (5 bases). CDR1 MNHEY and CDR2 SVGAGI come from the germline V gene. This CDR3 spans 17 amino acids. V lost 6 bases to trimming and J lost 7 bases, with 25 bases between them. For the CDR3, the DNA is TGTGCCAGCAGGCCCGGAGGAATGGGCTCCCACAATAATGAGCAGTTCTTC. Translation gives CASRPGGMGSHNNEQFF.

Concerning this clonotype itself: At one end the junction does not follow the germline gene, possibly because of a read error. The rearrangement links TRBV29-1 to TRBJ2-3, with a tentative D call TRBD1 (5 bases). The germline V gene encodes CDR1 SQVTM and CDR2 ANQGSEA. The CDR3 contains 12 residues. The CDR3 DNA sequence: TGCAGCGTTGATACAGGCACAGATTCGCAGTATTTT. Its protein product is CSVDTGTDSQYF.

This sequence joins TRBV7-2 and TRBJ1-2; TRBD1 matches at 10 bases. The germline V gene has CDR1 SGHTA and CDR2 FQGNSA. This CDR3 comprises 14 residues. Germline trimming cut 5 bases from V and 2 bases from J; bases unmatched to any gene: 2. The CDR3 sequence is CASSRDRGNYGYTF. The CDR3 DNA reads TGTGCCAGCAGCCGGGACAGGGGAAACTATGGCTACACCTTC. The variable domain in full, with the rest retrieved from reference TRBV7-2 and TRBJ1-2, is GAGVSQSPSNKVTEKGKDVELRCDPISGHTALYWYRQSLGQGLEFLIYFQGNSAPDKSGLPSDRFSAERTGGSVSTLTIQRTQQEDSAVYLCASSRDRGNYGYTFGSGTRLTVV.

The chain's CDR3 is CASSARDRPYEQYF. The CDR3 DNA sequence: TGTGCCAGCAGCGCCCGGGACAGACCCTACGAGCAGTACTTC. The V and J genes are TRBV7-8 and TRBJ2-7; TRBD1 aligns across 7 bases. This CDR3 is 14 amino acids long. The germline gives CDR1 SGHVS, CDR2 FQNEAQ. V trimming: 5 bases; J trimming: 2 bases; junction bases outside the gene matches: 6. Drawing the rest from reference TRBV7-8 and TRBJ2-7, the complete variable domain is GAGVSQSPRYKVAKRGQDVALRCDPISGHVSLFWYQQALGQGPEFLTYFQNEAQLDKSGLPSDRFFAERPEGSVSTLKIQRTQQEDSAVYLCASSARDRPYEQYFGPGTRLTVT.

The chain has TRBV12-3 or TRBV12-4 and TRBJ2-3; a weak D match, TRBD1 (6 bases). The CDR3 consists of 15 residues. Between the trimmed V and J ends, which lost 6 bases and 0 bases, there was a span of 13 bases. CDR3 sequence reads: CASSKDRTSTDTQYF. CDR3 DNA: TGTGCCAGCAGCAAGGACAGAACTAGCACAGATACGCAGTATTTT.

This clonotype was observed at least ten times. The chain joins TRBV20-1 to TRBJ2-4, with D tentatively TRBD1 (6 bases). The CDR3 loop spans 12 amino acids. Trimming removed 5 bases at V and 8 bases at J, with 13 bases between. In germline, CDR1 is DFQATT, CDR2 SNEGSKA (reference sequence). CDR3 sequence (DNA): TGCAGTGCTTCCCCGACAGGCGACATTCAGTACTTC. Translation gives CSASPTGDIQYF.

This clonotype came up once. J is TRBJ2-7 and V is TRBV5-1; a possible D gene is TRBD1 (6 bases). CDR1 is SGHRS and CDR2 is YFSETQ in the germline V gene. The V and J ends lost 0 bases and 2 bases respectively, with 9 bases between them. This CDR3 comprises 14 residues. The CDR3 spells CASSLGPGAYEQYF. The CDR3 DNA reads TGCGCCAGCAGCTTGGGGCCAGGGGCCTACGAGCAGTACTTC.

This rearrangement joins TRBV30 to TRBJ1-1; D call uncertain. The germline V gene has CDR1 GTSNPN and CDR2 SVGIG (reference sequence). V was shortened by 2 bases and J by 1 base, with 11 bases between the two germline ends. This CDR3 is 14 amino acids long. DNA of the CDR3: TGTGCCTGGAGTTGGGATCTGGGGAACACTGAAGCTTTCTTT. Its translation: CAWSWDLGNTEAFF.